These T cell receptor beta chains were read from a single sample in a study of blood T cell repertoires in COVID-19. Libraries were prepared by immunoSEQ multiplex PCR; TCRdb keeps only in-frame clonotypes and omits some of them. The repertoire holds some 48,000 clones, about 83% seen once, with roughly 14% in the top ten. Sequencing input: peripheral blood. The source of these receptors is a human donor in a cohort sampled during active COVID-19. Each CDR3 is given with its conserved first and last residue. D genes are given only for firm matches. Clone size is shown for a subset of rows, as once, few, many or a class of expanded clone.

length | J | size | D | V | CDR3 | DNA
16 | TRBJ2-7 | NA | TRBD2 | TRBV27 | CASSLTGLAGHYEQYF | TGTGCCAGCAGTTTGACTGGACTAGCGGGACATTACGAGCAGTACTTC
15 | TRBJ1-1 | once | NA | TRBV11-2 | CASSLTGQMNTEAFF | TGTGCCAGCAGCTTAACTGGACAGATGAACACTGAAGCTTTCTTT
13 | TRBJ1-6 | NA | NA | TRBV3-1/TRBV3-2 | CASSSRGNSPLHF | TGTGCCAGCAGCTCTAGGGGGAATTCACCCCTCCACTTT
16 | TRBJ2-3 | NA | TRBD2 | TRBV9 | CASSVAQRGGLDTQYF | TGTGCCAGCAGCGTAGCCCAGCGGGGGGGCCTAGATACGCAGTATTTT
14 | TRBJ2-7 | NA | TRBD1 | TRBV19 | CASREDRGNYEQYF | TGTGCCAGTAGGGAAGACAGGGGGAACTACGAGCAGTACTTC
16 | TRBJ1-2 | NA | NA | TRBV5-4 | CASSPKGGGTVYGYTF | TGTGCCAGCAGCCCGAAGGGGGGGGGCACGGTCTATGGCTACACCTTC
17 | TRBJ2-3 | NA | TRBD1 | TRBV7-7 | CASSLGLTGGETDTQYF | TGTGCCAGCAGCTTAGGTCTGACAGGGGGCGAGACAGATACGCAGTATTTT
11 | TRBJ2-1 | few | NA | TRBV10-3 | CAISEDTEQFF | TGTGCCATCAGTGAAGACACCGAGCAGTTCTTC
14 | TRBJ1-5 | once | TRBD1 | TRBV30 | CAWSVGTGGTAQHF | TGTGCCTGGAGTGTGGGGACAGGGGGCACGGCCCAGCATTTT
15 | TRBJ1-2 | NA | TRBD1 | TRBV29-1 | CSVEDGGQGFYGYTF | TGCAGCGTTGAAGATGGAGGACAGGGATTCTATGGCTACACCTTC
15 | TRBJ2-2 | NA | NA | TRBV15 | CATSRVGRDTGELFF | TGTGCCACCAGCAGAGTTGGGCGAGACACCGGGGAGCTGTTTTTT
15 | TRBJ1-2 | NA | NA | TRBV18 | CASSPGQMPNYGYTF | TGTGCCAGCTCACCAGGACAGATGCCTAACTATGGCTACACCTTC
17 | TRBJ2-3 | NA | TRBD1 | TRBV4-1 | CASSQQDRGLLTDTQYF | TGCGCCAGCAGCCAACAGGACAGGGGGCTTTTGACAGATACGCAGTATTTT
16 | TRBJ2-7 | NA | NA | TRBV5-1 | CASSLALTAGINEQYF | TGCGCCAGCAGCTTGGCCCTAACGGCGGGAATCAACGAGCAGTACTTC
16 | TRBJ1-3 | NA | NA | TRBV7-6 | CASSPGRTSSGNTIYF | TGTGCCAGCAGCCCGGGACGGACTAGCTCTGGAAACACCATATATTTT
15 | TRBJ1-2 | NA | NA | TRBV2 | CASSELPGPPYGYTF | TGTGCCAGCAGTGAATTACCAGGGCCGCCCTATGGCTACACCTTC
13 | TRBJ2-5 | NA | TRBD1 | TRBV6-5 | CASSTTGVETQYF | TGTGCCAGCAGCACGACAGGGGTAGAGACCCAGTACTTC
15 | TRBJ1-5 | NA | NA | TRBV19 | CASSFYGDSDQPQHF | TGTGCCAGTAGTTTCTACGGGGACTCAGATCAGCCCCAGCATTTT
14 | TRBJ2-4 | NA | TRBD2 | TRBV10-3 | CAISGGGGQNIQYF | TGTGCCATCAGTGGGGGCGGGGGACAAAACATTCAGTACTTC
13 | TRBJ1-6 | NA | NA | TRBV14 | CASSQEIYSPLHF | TGTGCCAGCAGCCAAGAAATATATTCACCCCTCCACTTT
11 | TRBJ1-2 | NA | TRBD1 | TRBV29-1 | CSVARDRAYTF | TGCAGCGTCGCCCGGGACAGGGCTTACACCTTC
13 | TRBJ1-5 | NA | NA | TRBV19 | CASSPVSDQPQHF | TGTGCCAGTAGTCCTGTGAGTGATCAGCCCCAGCATTTT
13 | TRBJ2-7 | few | TRBD2 | TRBV10-3 | CAISRDYRYEQYF | TGTGCCATCTCTCGGGACTACCGTTACGAGCAGTACTTC
17 | TRBJ1-5 | NA | NA | TRBV6-1 | CASSEGAAPLSNQPQHF | TGTGCCAGCAGTGAAGGCGCGGCACCTCTTAGCAATCAGCCCCAGCATTTT
13 | TRBJ2-7 | few | NA | TRBV5-1 | CASSLGQSYEQYF | TGCGCCAGCAGCTTGGGGCAAAGCTACGAGCAGTACTTC
15 | TRBJ1-1 | NA | NA | TRBV6-1 | CASSDSRGMNTEAFF | TGTGCCAGCAGTGATTCTAGGGGGATGAACACTGAAGCTTTCTTT
15 | TRBJ1-1 | NA | NA | TRBV27 | CASSSLRQEPRVGFF | TGTGCCAGCAGTTCCCTTAGACAGGAACCAAGAGTGGGTTTCTTT
15 | TRBJ2-5 | few | TRBD2 | TRBV3-1/TRBV3-2 | CASSQDSGTEETQYF | TGTGCCAGCAGCCAAGATAGCGGGACCGAAGAGACCCAGTACTTC
15 | TRBJ2-2 | NA | TRBD2 | TRBV5-4 | CASSLGGLAIGELFF | TGTGCCAGCAGCTTGGGGGGACTAGCGATCGGGGAGCTGTTTTTT
15 | TRBJ2-7 | NA | TRBD1 | TRBV27 | CASSKQGPSYYEQYF | TGTGCCAGCAGTAAACAGGGGCCCTCGTACTACGAGCAGTACTTC
16 | TRBJ1-6 | NA | TRBD1 | TRBV19 | CASSIGQGALNSPLHF | TGTGCCAGTAGTATTGGACAGGGGGCTCTGAATTCACCCCTCCACTTT
13 | TRBJ1-4 | NA | NA | TRBV14 | CASSRGLNEKLFF | TGTGCCAGCAGCAGGGGTCTAAATGAAAAACTGTTTTTT
14 | TRBJ1-1 | NA | TRBD1 | TRBV10-3 | CAISAEDRVYGAFF | TGTGCCATCAGTGCCGAGGACAGGGTCTATGGAGCTTTCTTT
15 | TRBJ2-7 | NA | TRBD2 | TRBV6-5 | CASSYSALAAYEQYF | TGTGCCAGCAGTTACTCGGCACTAGCGGCCTACGAGCAGTACTTC
16 | TRBJ2-2 | NA | TRBD2 | TRBV19 | CASSRTSGSDTGELFF | TGTGCCAGTAGTAGGACTAGCGGGAGCGACACCGGGGAGCTGTTTTTT
13 | TRBJ1-2 | NA | NA | TRBV29-1 | CSVYAGVGYGYTF | TGCAGCGTGTATGCGGGAGTAGGGTATGGCTACACCTTC
14 | TRBJ2-2 | once | NA | TRBV30 | CAWKRLALTGELFF | TGTGCCTGGAAACGGCTAGCGCTAACCGGGGAGCTGTTTTTT
17 | TRBJ1-5 | NA | NA | TRBV11-3 | CASSLAPGGYSNQPQHF | TGTGCCAGCAGCTTGGCTCCCGGCGGATATAGCAATCAGCCCCAGCATTTT
16 | TRBJ1-5 | NA | TRBD1 | TRBV29-1 | CSVITGTGGGNQPQHF | TGCAGCGTCATTACTGGGACAGGCGGGGGCAATCAGCCCCAGCATTTT
13 | TRBJ1-2 | NA | NA | TRBV5-8 | CASSFSASYGYTF | TGTGCCAGCAGCTTTTCTGCCAGCTATGGCTACACCTTC
17 | TRBJ2-3 | once | NA | TRBV13 | CASSLVGGTGDPDTQYF | TGTGCCAGCAGCTTAGTAGGGGGCACGGGAGACCCAGATACGCAGTATTTT
11 | TRBJ1-1 | NA | NA | TRBV28 | CASSFGLGAFF | TGTGCCAGCAGTTTCGGCCTAGGAGCTTTCTTT
13 | TRBJ2-3 | NA | TRBD2 | TRBV11-3 | CASSPATSGRRYF | TGTGCCAGCAGCCCAGCGACTAGCGGGAGAAGGTATTTT
12 | TRBJ2-7 | NA | NA | TRBV2 | CASRDDRYEQYF | TGTGCCAGCAGGGACGACAGATACGAGCAGTACTTC
18 | TRBJ1-5 | NA | TRBD1 | TRBV19 | CASSIRLAGGMWNQPQHF | TGTGCCAGTAGTATTAGACTCGCAGGGGGGATGTGGAATCAGCCCCAGCATTTT
14 | TRBJ2-7 | few | NA | TRBV6-5 | CASSYSSQVYEQYF | TGTGCCAGCAGTTACTCGAGTCAGGTCTACGAGCAGTACTTC
16 | TRBJ2-2 | NA | TRBD2 | TRBV9 | CASSGKAGGNTGELFF | TGTGCCAGCAGCGGAAAAGCGGGGGGGAACACCGGGGAGCTGTTTTTT
15 | TRBJ1-5 | NA | NA | TRBV2 | CASSETGLSNQPQHF | TGTGCCAGCAGTGAAACCGGACTTAGCAATCAGCCCCAGCATTTT
13 | TRBJ2-1 | NA | NA | TRBV19 | CASSTYSYNEQFF | TGTGCCAGTAGTACTTACAGCTACAATGAGCAGTTCTTC
14 | TRBJ1-1 | NA | NA | TRBV3-1/TRBV3-2 | CASSRQRQNTEAFF | TGTGCCAGCAGTCGACAGCGCCAGAACACTGAAGCTTTCTTT
17 | TRBJ2-2 | NA | TRBD2 | TRBV7-2 | CASSFLAGGPDTGELFF | TGTGCCAGCAGCTTTCTAGCGGGGGGGCCGGACACCGGGGAGCTGTTTTTT
14 | TRBJ2-1 | NA | NA | TRBV29-1 | CSLTERTAYNEQFF | TGCAGCTTGACGGAGCGGACTGCCTACAATGAGCAGTTCTTC
14 | TRBJ2-2 | NA | TRBD2 | TRBV3-1/TRBV3-2 | CASKILAGAGELFF | TGTGCCAGCAAAATACTAGCGGGAGCCGGGGAGCTGTTTTTT